These 30 T cell receptor beta chains were all obtained from the same sample, sequenced in a study of CD8+CD57+ T cells in acquired aplastic anemia. TCR beta VDJ combinations and CDR3 sequences were profiled from genomic DNA. MiXCR was run by TCRdb on the reads, yielding one entry per CDR3 protein. The table lists some 120,000 distinct CDR3 sequences, around 48% of them singletons. The sequenced sample was sorted CD4+, CD8+, or CD8+CD57+ T cells (not recorded which) from PBMCs. The receptor set was obtained from a human donor in good health, serving as a control.

The chain is built from TRBV25-1 and TRBJ1-6, with TRBD1 identical over 9 bases. The V segment lost 4 bases and the J segment 9 bases; nucleotides outside the gene matches: 10. The CDR3 is 16 residues long. Germline V gene lookup returns CDR1 MGHDK and CDR2 SYGVNS. CDR3 bases: TGTGCCAGCAGTGGCCTAATGGGGACAGGGTTTTCACCCCTCCACTTT. Encoded protein: CASSGLMGTGFSPLHF.

This clonotype occurred many times. The chain carries TRBV7-2 and TRBJ2-3, with 8 bases aligning to TRBD2. The germline CDR1 and CDR2 sequences are SGHTA and FQGNSA. There are 16 residues in the CDR3. The trim removed 3 bases at V and 2 bases at J, leaving 7 bases unmatched. The CDR3 nucleotides read TGTGCCAGCAGCTTGGGCGGGGGGCCGTACACAGATACGCAGTATTTT. As protein: CASSLGGGPYTDTQYF.

This chain joins TRBV25-1 and TRBJ1-2, with 10 bases fitting TRBD1. The germline gives CDR1 MGHDK, CDR2 SYGVNS. The CDR3 has 16 residues. V dropped 2 bases and J dropped 4; count of bases not matched to a gene: 7. CDR3 sequence reads: CASSEGTGVTGYGYTF. In DNA, the CDR3 is TGTGCCAGCAGTGAAGGGACAGGGGTGACAGGCTATGGCTACACCTTC.

The chain couples TRBV20-1 to TRBJ2-6; possibly TRBD1 or TRBD2 for D (5 bases each). The CDR3 spans 15 residues. Trimming removed 6 bases at V and 4 bases at J, with 16 bases between. Germline CDR1 DFQATT, CDR2 SNEGSKA (reference sequence). The CDR3 region is CSAVQASSGANVLTF. CDR3 sequence (DNA): TGCAGTGCCGTACAGGCTAGCTCCGGGGCCAACGTCCTGACTTTC.

The gene calls are TRBV7-8 and TRBJ1-6; TRBD1 is a possible D gene (5 bases). Trimming removed 1 base from V and 10 bases from J, with 11 bases in between. The CDR3 is 14 residues long. From germline, CDR1 is SGHVS and CDR2 FQNEAQ. CDR3 DNA sequence: TGTGCCAGCAGCTTAGGAACCCAGGGCTCACCCCTCCACTTT. It specifies CASSLGTQGSPLHF.

The V call is TRBV7-8, the J call TRBJ1-2; possibly TRBD1 for D (5 bases). CDR1 and CDR2 (germline): SGHVS, FQNEAQ. The ends were cut back, 7 bases at V and 8 bases at J, with 17 bases in the middle. The CDR3 extends over 13 amino acids. In DNA, the CDR3 is TGTGCCAGCATTGCTGGGGCACCTGACGGCTACACCTTC. The encoded protein is CASIAGAPDGYTF.

This clonotype was detected many times. This chain connects TRBV3-1 to TRBJ2-5; 10 bases line up with TRBD2. After removal of 4 bases from V and 5 bases from J, the junction contained 7 bases not matched to a gene. The CDR3 loop spans 15 amino acids. Per germline, CDR1 LGHDT and CDR2 YNNKEL (reference sequence). The CDR3 protein is CASSPRAGGRETQYF. The CDR3 region has the DNA TGTGCCAGCAGCCCCCGAGCGGGGGGGAGGGAGACCCAGTACTTC.

This clonotype was seen repeatedly, ten times or more. The chain is built from TRBV20-1 and TRBJ1-2; no definite D call. Germline V gene data show CDR1 as DFQATT and CDR2 as SNEGSKA (reference sequence). The CDR3 has 12 residues. V lost 4 bases and J 0 bases, leaving 6 bases between the germline ends. CDR3 amino acids: CSAIGANYGYTF. CDR3 sequence (DNA): TGCAGTGCTATAGGAGCTAACTATGGCTACACCTTC.

This clonotype appeared many times. The chain combines TRBV20-1 with TRBJ2-1; 11 nucleotides agree with TRBD2. The CDR3 covers 15 residues. V shed 1 base and J 7 bases; nucleotides not matched to a gene: 6. In germline, CDR1 is DFQATT, CDR2 SNEGSKA (reference sequence). CDR3 in amino acids: CSARVSGGVGNEQFF. CDR3 coding DNA: TGCAGTGCTAGAGTTAGCGGGGGGGTAGGGAATGAGCAGTTCTTC.

There are many counts of this clonotype. CDR3 sequence (DNA): TGTGCCAGCAGTTACCGTTGGGACAGGGGGATCAACACTGAAGCTTTCTTT. It specifies CASSYRWDRGINTEAFF. The chain is built from TRBV6-5 and TRBJ1-1; TRBD1 matches 11 bases. Germline CDR1 MNHEY, CDR2 SVGAGI. The CDR3 length is 17 residues. J was trimmed by 2 bases and V by 2 bases; bases with no gene match: 7.

The chain couples TRBV12-3 or TRBV12-4 to TRBJ2-5, with a possible D match to TRBD2 (6 bases). This CDR3 contains 13 residues. The V end was cut by 6 bases, the J end by 4 bases, with 12 bases between. CDR3 DNA: TGTGCCAGCAGCTTAAACGGGGGAGAGACCCAGTACTTC. It translates to CASSLNGGETQYF.

V is TRBV19 and J is TRBJ2-2, with a tentative D call TRBD1 (5 bases). Trimming shortened V by 7 bases and J by 3 bases, and 12 bases separated the two germline ends. CDR3 length: 14 residues. The germline gives CDR1 LNHDA, CDR2 SQIVND (reference sequence). In nucleotides, the CDR3 is TGTGCCAGTAAAGGGGATCGGGACACCGGGGAGCTGTTTTTT. It is translated as CASKGDRDTGELFF.

CDR3 in amino acids: CASSSSFTSGNTIYF. The DNA for the CDR3 is TGCGCCAGCAGCTCCTCGTTCACCTCTGGAAACACCATATATTTT. The V call is TRBV5-1, the J call TRBJ1-3, with D uncertain. Germline lookup yields CDR1 SGHRS and CDR2 YFSETQ. CDR3 size: 15 residues. Trimming removed 3 bases from V and 0 bases from J, with 10 bases in between.

This clonotype has a count of ten or more. The chain joins TRBV11-2 to TRBJ1-5; TRBD1 agrees at 7 bases. The CDR3 sequence is 16 residues long. Unmatched junction bases numbered 7, after V lost 5 bases and J lost 0 bases. Germline V gene data show CDR1 as SGHAT and CDR2 as FQNNGV. CDR3 protein: CASSVSHRGSNQPQHF. CDR3 nucleotides: TGTGCCAGCAGCGTCTCCCACAGGGGTAGCAATCAGCCCCAGCATTTT.

The J gene is TRBJ1-2, the V gene TRBV6-1, with 9 bases that match TRBD1. The CDR3 has 12 amino acids. V lost 6 bases and J lost 8; bases outside the gene matches: 4. The germline gives CDR1 MNHNS, CDR2 SASEGT. As DNA, the CDR3 is TGTGCCAGCAGGGGACAGGGAAACGGCTACACCTTC. Encoded protein: CASRGQGNGYTF.

The genes are TRBV29-1 and TRBJ1-1, with D perhaps matching TRBD1 (5 bases). V dropped 4 bases and J dropped 7 bases, with 16 bases sitting between them. Germline V gene lookup returns CDR1 SQVTM and CDR2 ANQGSEA. The CDR3 runs to 13 residues. CDR3 bases: TGCAGCGTTGCCCCGGACACCACTTATGAAGCTTTCTTT. This codes for CSVAPDTTYEAFF.

The chain uses TRBV24-1 and TRBJ2-1, with 11 positions matching TRBD2. J gave up 0 bases and V 4 bases, and 10 bases lay outside the gene matches. CDR3 length: 19 amino acids. From germline, CDR1 is KGHDR and CDR2 SFDVKD. CDR3 nucleotide sequence: TGTGCCACCAGTGAGAAACCGGGACTAGCGGAAAGCTCCTACAATGAGCAGTTCTTC. Protein: CATSEKPGLAESSYNEQFF.

This clonotype was recorded many times. The chain has TRBV5-1 and TRBJ2-5; D tentatively fits TRBD1 or TRBD2 (6 bases each). This CDR3 region has 16 residues. CDR1 is SGHRS and CDR2 is YFSETQ in the germline V gene. V was trimmed by 3 bases and J by 0 bases, leaving 15 bases between them. The CDR3 here is CASSSRFRGHQETQYF. The DNA of the CDR3 is TGCGCCAGCAGCTCCCGATTTCGGGGGCACCAAGAGACCCAGTACTTC.

This clonotype occurred many times. CDR3 sequence (DNA): TGTGCCAGCAGCTCCACTAGCGCCTACTCCTACGAGCAGTACTTC. Encoded protein: CASSSTSAYSYEQYF. This sequence joins TRBV9 and TRBJ2-7; 7 bases are a match to TRBD2. Germline lookup yields CDR1 SGDLS and CDR2 YYNGEE. After removal of 4 bases from V and 0 bases from J, the junction contained 7 bases not matched to a gene. CDR3 length: 15 residues.

The chain is built from TRBV24-1 and TRBJ1-5, with a weak D call TRBD1 (5 bases). The ends were cut back, 4 bases at V and 2 bases at J, with 8 bases in the middle. Germline CDR1 reads KGHDR; CDR2 reads SFDVKD. The CDR3 has 14 residues. DNA of the CDR3: TGTGCCACCAGTGACCCGGGGGGCAATCAGCCCCAGCATTTT. Its translation: CATSDPGGNQPQHF.

This chain joins TRBV10-3 and TRBJ2-1; perhaps TRBD1 as D (5 bases). The CDR3 contains 14 residues. The V end was cut by 7 bases, the J end by 3 bases, with 13 bases between. The germline CDR1 and CDR2 sequences are ENHRY and SYGVKD. CDR3 loop: CAITDGRDYNEQFF. CDR3 nucleotide sequence: TGTGCCATCACGGATGGCAGGGACTACAATGAGCAGTTCTTC.

A word on this clonotype: A much larger clone differs from this one at a single base, so this may be a read error. The V gene is TRBV6-1, the J gene TRBJ1-5, with a possible D match to TRBD1 (6 bases). In germline, CDR1 is MNHNS, CDR2 SASEGT. The CDR3 spans 16 residues. The chain's CDR3 is CASRRGGQGSSQPQHF. The CDR3 bases are TGTGCCAGTCGCCGCGGGGGGCAGGGGAGCAGTCAGCCCCAGCATTTT.

This clonotype was recorded only once. The chain couples TRBV6-1 to TRBJ2-7; 10 nucleotides agree with TRBD1. With V trimmed by 6 bases and J by 6 bases, 11 bases remained unmatched. CDR1 is MNHNS and CDR2 is SASEGT in the germline V gene. The CDR3 extends over 15 amino acids. The CDR3 reads CASSQQGQGRGEQYF. The CDR3 DNA reads as TGTGCCAGCAGCCAACAGGGACAGGGGCGAGGCGAGCAGTACTTC.

This chain links TRBV6-5 with TRBJ2-5, with 9 bases lining up with TRBD2. Germline V gene sequence: CDR1 MNHEY, CDR2 SVGAGI. Trimming took 0 bases from V and 5 from J; bases not matched to a gene: 1. This CDR3 comprises 14 residues. The CDR3 spells CASSYSAGGETQYF. CDR3 bases: TGTGCCAGCAGTTACTCTGCGGGGGGGGAGACCCAGTACTTC.

In this sample, this clonotype turned up many times. The rearrangement joins TRBV12-5 to TRBJ1-1, with no clear D. In germline, CDR1 is LGHNT, CDR2 FRNRAP. The CDR3 extends over 10 amino acids. V lost 9 bases and J lost 9, with 11 bases in between. The CDR3 reads CARAKTKAFF. In DNA, the CDR3 is TGTGCTAGGGCCAAGACGAAAGCTTTCTTT.

This clonotype was seen only once. The chain combines TRBV19 with TRBJ2-3; D ambiguous. CDR3 length equals 12 residues. CDR1 and CDR2 (germline): LNHDA, SQIVND (reference sequence). Trimming pared 2 bases from V and 7 bases from J, leaving 7 bases between. CDR3 DNA sequence: TGTGCCAGTAGTATAAACGGGTATACGCAGTATTTT. Protein product: CASSINGYTQYF.

As for this clonotype: Likely a read error: the CDR3 ends without its conserved phenylalanine or tryptophan. The limits of the CDR3 on the DNA are not certain, so only TCRdb's listed CDR3 is given. The J gene is TRBJ2-7, the V gene TRBV12-1; no check of the table's D call, TRBD2, against the DNA was made. TRBV12-1 is marked as a pseudogene. The CDR3 length equals 13 residues, ends included. This CDR3 reads CASSSNGLCEPQI.

This clonotype showed up many times. This chain links TRBV30 with TRBJ1-4; D not resolved. The CDR3 loop spans 12 amino acids. The V end lost 1 base, the J end lost 10 bases, and 10 bases lay between the germline ends. The V gene's germline CDR1 is GTSNPN and CDR2 SVGIG (reference sequence). CDR3 nucleotide sequence: TGTGCCTGGAGTGGAGCTTTTGCAAAACTGTTTTTT. Amino acid sequence: CAWSGAFAKLFF.

In its sample, this clonotype was seen many times. J is TRBJ1-2 and V is TRBV7-2; TRBD1 is a possible D gene (5 bases). The V end was cut by 3 bases, the J end by 8 bases, with 16 bases between. From germline, CDR1 is SGHTA and CDR2 FQGNSA. This CDR3 contains 14 residues. The CDR3 loop reads CASSLANDRYGYTF. CDR3 coding DNA: TGTGCCAGCAGCTTGGCTAACGACAGATACGGCTACACCTTC.

This clonotype was observed many times. The V call is TRBV7-2, the J call TRBJ2-3; TRBD2 matches at 8 bases. The V gene's germline CDR1 is SGHTA and CDR2 FQGNSA. The CDR3 has 14 residues. The trim removed 3 bases at V and 4 bases at J, leaving 3 bases unmatched. CDR3 sequence (DNA): TGTGCCAGCAGCTTTGAGCGGGGGTCAGATACGCAGTATTTT. It yields the protein CASSFERGSDTQYF.